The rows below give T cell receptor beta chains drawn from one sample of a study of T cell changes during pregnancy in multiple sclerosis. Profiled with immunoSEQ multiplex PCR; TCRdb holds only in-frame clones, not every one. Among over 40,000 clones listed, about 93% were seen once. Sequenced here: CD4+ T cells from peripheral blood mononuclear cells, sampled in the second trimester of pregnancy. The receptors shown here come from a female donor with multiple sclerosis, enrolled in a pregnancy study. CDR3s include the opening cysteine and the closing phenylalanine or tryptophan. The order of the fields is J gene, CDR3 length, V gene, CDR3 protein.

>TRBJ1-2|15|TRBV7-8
CASSLQINSGYGYTF
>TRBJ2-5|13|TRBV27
CASRPTGAGTQYF
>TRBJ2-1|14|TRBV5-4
CATTPGGSYNEQFF
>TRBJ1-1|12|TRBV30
CAWIPHNTEAFF
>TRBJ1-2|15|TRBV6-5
CASSYTTGVGYGYTF
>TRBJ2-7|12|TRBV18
CASSPKGNEQYF
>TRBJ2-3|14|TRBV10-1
CASSPSGGADTQYF
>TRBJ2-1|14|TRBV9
CASSVGTSGGHQFF
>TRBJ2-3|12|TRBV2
CASSYSGDTQYF
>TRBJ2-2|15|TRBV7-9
CASSLESAGTGELFF
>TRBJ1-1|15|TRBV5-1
CASSSRETTNTEAFF
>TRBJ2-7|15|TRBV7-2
CASSPHNRGVYEQYF
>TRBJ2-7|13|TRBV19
CASSIGLLYEQYF
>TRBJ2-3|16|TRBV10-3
CAISDQAGGWTDTQYF
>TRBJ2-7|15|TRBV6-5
CASSYKTSGIYEQYF
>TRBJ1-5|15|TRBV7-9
CASSPAAGSNQPQHF
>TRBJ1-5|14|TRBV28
CASSLSLGNQPQHF
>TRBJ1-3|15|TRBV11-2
CASSLDGGPGNTIYF
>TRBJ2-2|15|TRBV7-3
CASSSGGPVPGELFF
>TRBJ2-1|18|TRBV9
CASSPGLAGASSYNEQFF
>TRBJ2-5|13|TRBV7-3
CASSMDRGETQYF
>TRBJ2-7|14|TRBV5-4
CASSSGDFSYEQYF
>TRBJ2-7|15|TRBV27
CASSLSMTGNYEQYF
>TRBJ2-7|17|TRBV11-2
CASRKLVGTSGIWEQYF
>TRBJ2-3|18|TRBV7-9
CASSLGLAGFRSTDTQYF